Presented here are 6 T cell receptor beta chains from one specimen sequenced in a study of blood T cell repertoires in COVID-19. This table comes from immunoSEQ multiplex PCR, and its TCRdb copy is limited to in-frame clones, with some not included. The table includes some 88,000 clones, 85% detected once. The material sequenced was peripheral blood. The receptor set was obtained from a woman between 70 and 85 years old with acute or convalescent COVID-19.

This clone was counted a single time. The rearrangement joins TRBV6-1 to TRBJ2-1, with D uncertain. Germline values: CDR1 MNHNS, CDR2 SASEGT. Trimming stripped 2 bases from V and 9 bases from J, with 5 bases between. The CDR3 extends over 11 amino acids. CDR3 in DNA: TGTGCCAGCAGTGAATTACTTGAGCAGTTCTTC. This encodes CASSELLEQFF.

A few counts support this clone. This chain uses TRBV5-1 with TRBJ1-1; 7 positions match TRBD1. This CDR3 has 17 amino acids. V trimming: 0 bases; J trimming: 2 bases; junction bases outside the gene matches: 10. Germline values: CDR1 SGHRS, CDR2 YFSETQ. The CDR3 nucleotides read TGCGCCAGCAGCTTGGGGCCCTTTGAGGGGGCCAACACTGAAGCTTTCTTT. Protein product: CASSLGPFEGANTEAFF.

The rearrangement links TRBV7-8 to TRBJ1-3, with 7 bases aligning to TRBD1. Per germline, CDR1 SGHVS and CDR2 FQNEAQ. The CDR3 totals 16 residues. V lost 4 bases, J lost 0 bases, and 6 bases stayed unmatched. CDR3 residues: CASSSDRVSSGNTIYF. CDR3 DNA sequence: TGTGCCAGCAGCTCCGACAGGGTCTCCTCTGGAAACACCATATATTTT.

The chain links TRBV5-1 to TRBJ2-3, with 11 bases matching TRBD2. Losses at the gene ends were 2 bases for V and 0 bases for J; bases not matched to a gene: 2. CDR1 and CDR2 (germline): SGHRS, YFSETQ. The CDR3 is 16 residues long. The CDR3 here is CASSLVAGGSTDTQYF. The DNA of the CDR3 is TGCGCCAGCAGCTTAGTAGCGGGGGGGAGCACAGATACGCAGTATTTT. The whole variable domain, remainder taken from reference TRBV5-1 and TRBJ2-3, is KAGVTQTPRYLIKTRGQQVTLSCSPISGHRSVSWYQQTPGQGLQFLFEYFSETQRNKGNFPGRFSGRQFSNSRSEMNVSTLELGDSALYLCASSLVAGGSTDTQYFGPGTRLTVL.

This sequence joins TRBV11-3 and TRBJ2-1, with TRBD1 matching 7 bases. The CDR3 spans 15 residues. Germline V gene lookup returns CDR1 SGHNT and CDR2 YENEEA. Trimming at V came to 5 bases and at J to 7 bases, leaving 11 bases not matched to a gene. CDR3 in amino acids: CASSPNRGSWNEQFF. CDR3 DNA sequence: TGTGCCAGCAGCCCAAACAGGGGTAGTTGGAATGAGCAGTTCTTC.

The CDR3 nucleotides are TGTGCCAGCAGCACAGGGTGGGAAATCGCCTATGGCTACACCTTC. Its translation: CASSTGWEIAYGYTF. This chain links TRBV11-3 with TRBJ1-2; the D gene is possibly TRBD1 (6 bases). The length of the CDR3 is 15 residues. Trimming pared 5 bases from V and 4 bases from J, leaving 17 bases between. CDR1 is SGHNT, CDR2 YENEEA, per germline.